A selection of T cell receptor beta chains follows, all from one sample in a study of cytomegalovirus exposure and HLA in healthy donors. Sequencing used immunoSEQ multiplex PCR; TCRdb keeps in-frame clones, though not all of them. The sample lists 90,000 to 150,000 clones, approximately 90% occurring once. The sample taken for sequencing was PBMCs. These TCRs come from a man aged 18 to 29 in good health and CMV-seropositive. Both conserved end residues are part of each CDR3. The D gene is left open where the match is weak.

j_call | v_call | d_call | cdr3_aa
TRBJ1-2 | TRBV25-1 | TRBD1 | CASSEGQGSYGYTF
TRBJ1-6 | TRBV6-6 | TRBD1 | CASSGLGTGSYSPLHF
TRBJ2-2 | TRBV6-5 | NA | CASQPLANTGELFF
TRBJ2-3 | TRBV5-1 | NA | CASSLEQGPTDTQYF
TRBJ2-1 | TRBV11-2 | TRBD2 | CASRGGTSAFEQFF
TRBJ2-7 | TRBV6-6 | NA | CASSYAGAYEQYF
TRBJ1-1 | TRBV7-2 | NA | CASSLGRRKMNTEAFF
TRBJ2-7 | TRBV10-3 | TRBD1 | CAISRDSAYEQYF
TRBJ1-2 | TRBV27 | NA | CASSIKQGIRNGYTF
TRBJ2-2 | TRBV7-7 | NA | CASSLRVQGNSGELFF
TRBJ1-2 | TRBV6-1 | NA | CASSEDHYGSLYGYTF
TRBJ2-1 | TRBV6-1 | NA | CASSEAPGTYNEQFF
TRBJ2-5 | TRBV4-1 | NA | CASSQDLRLASQETQYF
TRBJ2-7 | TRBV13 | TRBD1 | CASSLVTGGRNEQYF
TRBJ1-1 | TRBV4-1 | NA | CASSSQGSMNTEAFF